The rows below give T cell receptor beta chains drawn from one sample of a study of control samples from healthy donors and cancer patients. The data were produced by immunoSEQ multiplex PCR, yet TCRdb's version contains in-frame clones alone and is incomplete. Found here are 100,000 or so clones, roughly four fifths of them singletons; the top ten hold over 7.5%. The sample consisted of blood. These receptors were collected from a woman aged 60-75 years in good health. Each CDR3 is given with its conserved first and last residue. The D gene is left open where the match is weak. Clone size, where shown, is once, few, many, or a class for clones that have expanded.

V gene: TRBV15
J gene: TRBJ2-1
clone size: .
D gene: .
CDR3 DNA: TGTGCCACCAGTAAGAGAAGGGGGAGCGGGGACTACAATGAGCAGTTCTTC
CDR3 protein: CATSKRRGSGDYNEQFF

V gene: TRBV5-6
J gene: TRBJ2-5
clone size: .
D gene: TRBD2
CDR3 DNA: TGTGCCAGCAGCTCCCCGGGACTAGCGCAGAAGAAAGAGACCCAGTACTTC
CDR3 protein: CASSSPGLAQKKETQYF

V gene: TRBV19
J gene: TRBJ2-4
clone size: .
D gene: .
CDR3 DNA: TGTGCCAGTAGGCCCCCAGGGGTTCTAGCCAAAAACATTCAGTACTTC
CDR3 protein: CASRPPGVLAKNIQYF

V gene: TRBV28
J gene: TRBJ1-6
clone size: .
D gene: TRBD1
CDR3 DNA: TGTGCCAGCTCGGACAGGAATTCACCCCTCCACTTT
CDR3 protein: CASSDRNSPLHF

V gene: TRBV6-5
J gene: TRBJ1-2
clone size: .
D gene: .
CDR3 DNA: TGTGCCAGCAGTAAGACAGGAAGGTTAATCGGCGGCTACACCTTC
CDR3 protein: CASSKTGRLIGGYTF

V gene: TRBV19
J gene: TRBJ1-4
clone size: .
D gene: .
CDR3 DNA: TGTGCCAGTAGTATTCAGGGTGCAACTAATGAAAAACTGTTTTTT
CDR3 protein: CASSIQGATNEKLFF

V gene: TRBV5-4
J gene: TRBJ2-1
clone size: .
D gene: TRBD2
CDR3 DNA: TGTGCCAGCAGCCGAGGGGCGGGGAGGGGAGCGGGTGAGCAGTTCTTC
CDR3 protein: CASSRGAGRGAGEQFF

V gene: TRBV5-5
J gene: TRBJ2-5
clone size: few
D gene: TRBD2
CDR3 DNA: TGTGCCAGCAGCTTGGTTAGCGGGGGTTACCAAGAGACCCAGTACTTC
CDR3 protein: CASSLVSGGYQETQYF

V gene: TRBV20-1
J gene: TRBJ2-1
clone size: .
D gene: TRBD2
CDR3 DNA: TGCAGTGCGACTAGCGGGAGTGAGCAGTTCTTC
CDR3 protein: CSATSGSEQFF

V gene: TRBV7-9
J gene: TRBJ1-5
clone size: few
D gene: .
CDR3 DNA: TGTGCCAGCGGACCGACAGATTATAGCAATCAGCCCCAGCATTTT
CDR3 protein: CASGPTDYSNQPQHF

V gene: TRBV6-2/TRBV6-3
J gene: TRBJ2-7
clone size: .
D gene: .
CDR3 DNA: TGTGCCAGCAGCGACAGGTGGGGGAGTATCTACGAGCAGTACTTC
CDR3 protein: CASSDRWGSIYEQYF

V gene: TRBV9
J gene: TRBJ2-1
clone size: .
D gene: TRBD2
CDR3 DNA: TGTGCCAGCAGCGTCACTAGCGGGAGCTACAATGAGCAGTTCTTC
CDR3 protein: CASSVTSGSYNEQFF

V gene: TRBV3-1/TRBV3-2
J gene: TRBJ2-5
clone size: .
D gene: TRBD1
CDR3 DNA: TGTGCCAGCAGCCAATGGGTCACACAGGGGACGGAGACCCAGTACTTC
CDR3 protein: CASSQWVTQGTETQYF

V gene: TRBV5-6
J gene: TRBJ2-1
clone size: .
D gene: .
CDR3 DNA: TGTGCCAGCAGCGGGCTAGCCCACAATGAGCAGTTCTTC
CDR3 protein: CASSGLAHNEQFF

V gene: TRBV28
J gene: TRBJ1-2
clone size: .
D gene: TRBD1
CDR3 DNA: TGTGCCAGCAGCCCAGGGACAGTTCGCGGCTACACCTTC
CDR3 protein: CASSPGTVRGYTF

V gene: TRBV28
J gene: TRBJ2-1
clone size: .
D gene: .
CDR3 DNA: TGTGCCAGCAGTTTACCCCCCGGTGGGAGTGAGCAGTTCTTC
CDR3 protein: CASSLPPGGSEQFF

V gene: TRBV19
J gene: TRBJ2-7
clone size: .
D gene: .
CDR3 DNA: TGTGCCAGTAGTAGCTCCAGGGAAGCCTACGAGCAGTACTTC
CDR3 protein: CASSSSREAYEQYF

V gene: TRBV27
J gene: TRBJ2-1
clone size: .
D gene: TRBD2
CDR3 DNA: TGTGCCAGCAGTTCGAGACTAGCGGGCTACAATGAGCAGTTCTTC
CDR3 protein: CASSSRLAGYNEQFF

V gene: TRBV19
J gene: TRBJ1-4
clone size: .
D gene: .
CDR3 DNA: TGTGCCAGTAGTATCTTGGGGGAAAAACTGTTTTTT
CDR3 protein: CASSILGEKLFF

V gene: TRBV28
J gene: TRBJ2-7
clone size: once
D gene: .
CDR3 DNA: TGTGCCAGCCTCAGCGGGACAGGCTACGAGCAGTACTTC
CDR3 protein: CASLSGTGYEQYF

V gene: TRBV18
J gene: TRBJ2-3
clone size: once
D gene: TRBD2
CDR3 DNA: TGTGCCAGCTCACCAGCTAGCGGGGGAGGAGATACGCAGTATTTT
CDR3 protein: CASSPASGGGDTQYF

V gene: TRBV4-1
J gene: TRBJ2-5
clone size: .
D gene: TRBD2
CDR3 DNA: TGCGCCAGCAGCCATCACCTTAGCGGGACGACCTCTTATGTGACCCAGTACTTC
CDR3 protein: CASSHHLSGTTSYVTQYF

V gene: TRBV11-3
J gene: TRBJ2-7
clone size: few
D gene: TRBD1
CDR3 DNA: TGTGCCAGCAGCTTGACAGGGGGCCCTTCGAACGAGCAGTACTTC
CDR3 protein: CASSLTGGPSNEQYF

V gene: TRBV10-3
J gene: TRBJ2-2
clone size: .
D gene: .
CDR3 DNA: TGTGCCATCAGTGCAGGGGCCCTGGGCACCGGGGAGCTGTTTTTT
CDR3 protein: CAISAGALGTGELFF

V gene: TRBV10-3
J gene: TRBJ2-1
clone size: .
D gene: TRBD1
CDR3 DNA: TGTGCCATCAGACAGGGGGCGGCCTACAATGAGCAGTTCTTC
CDR3 protein: CAIRQGAAYNEQFF

V gene: TRBV5-1
J gene: TRBJ2-1
clone size: .
D gene: TRBD1
CDR3 DNA: TGCGCCAGCAGCGGGACAGGGGGCTACAATGAGCAGTTCTTC
CDR3 protein: CASSGTGGYNEQFF

V gene: TRBV29-1
J gene: TRBJ1-1
clone size: once
D gene: .
CDR3 DNA: TGCAGCTCTGTACCGGGCCACACTGAAGCTTTCTTT
CDR3 protein: CSSVPGHTEAFF

V gene: TRBV5-1
J gene: TRBJ2-3
clone size: .
D gene: TRBD2
CDR3 DNA: TGCGCCAGCAGCTTGAGGGGATTGACTAGCGGGGGGGCCACAGATACGCAGTATTTT
CDR3 protein: CASSLRGLTSGGATDTQYF

V gene: TRBV5-1
J gene: TRBJ2-3
clone size: .
D gene: .
CDR3 DNA: TGCGCCAGCAGCTTGGATCCGCCTATTAGCACAGATACGCAGTATTTT
CDR3 protein: CASSLDPPISTDTQYF

V gene: TRBV18
J gene: TRBJ2-1
clone size: .
D gene: .
CDR3 DNA: TGTGCCAGCTCACAGCACGGGAATGAGCAGTTCTTC
CDR3 protein: CASSQHGNEQFF

V gene: TRBV7-9
J gene: TRBJ1-3
clone size: .
D gene: .
CDR3 DNA: TGTGCCAGCAGCTCGGGGACGGGGAGCTCTGGAAACACCATATATTTT
CDR3 protein: CASSSGTGSSGNTIYF

V gene: TRBV28
J gene: TRBJ2-7
clone size: .
D gene: TRBD1
CDR3 DNA: TGTGCCAGCAGTACGTTTACCGGGACAGGAGGCAGCGGGCGGCAGTACTTC
CDR3 protein: CASSTFTGTGGSGRQYF

V gene: TRBV19
J gene: TRBJ2-2
clone size: many
D gene: TRBD2
CDR3 DNA: TGTGCCAGTAGTCCTCTAGCGGGAGGGTACTCCGGGGAGCTGTTTTTT
CDR3 protein: CASSPLAGGYSGELFF

V gene: TRBV2
J gene: TRBJ2-2
clone size: .
D gene: .
CDR3 DNA: TGTGCCAGCGCCCCCCTAGGAAGCCCGCGAGGCACCGGGGAGCTGTTTTTT
CDR3 protein: CASAPLGSPRGTGELFF

V gene: TRBV9
J gene: TRBJ2-7
clone size: .
D gene: .
CDR3 DNA: TGTGCCAGCAGCCCCGAGGGCGGGGAGCAGTACTTC
CDR3 protein: CASSPEGGEQYF

V gene: TRBV19
J gene: TRBJ2-1
clone size: once
D gene: TRBD2
CDR3 DNA: TGTGCCAGTAGTACCCGGGGGGGAGTCCCCTACAATGAGCAGTTCTTC
CDR3 protein: CASSTRGGVPYNEQFF

V gene: TRBV7-2
J gene: TRBJ1-1
clone size: .
D gene: .
CDR3 DNA: TGTGCCAGCAGCATGGAAGTTAGGAACACTGAAGCTTTCTTT
CDR3 protein: CASSMEVRNTEAFF

V gene: TRBV6-5
J gene: TRBJ2-1
clone size: .
D gene: .
CDR3 DNA: TGTGCCAGCAGCAAAGACTGGACTGAGCAGTTCTTC
CDR3 protein: CASSKDWTEQFF

V gene: TRBV5-4
J gene: TRBJ2-5
clone size: .
D gene: TRBD2
CDR3 DNA: TGTGCCAGCAGCTTGGGCGGGAGTGAGACCCAGTACTTC
CDR3 protein: CASSLGGSETQYF

V gene: TRBV5-1
J gene: TRBJ1-3
clone size: .
D gene: .
CDR3 DNA: TGCGCCAGCAGCTTTTCTGGAAACACCATATATTTT
CDR3 protein: CASSFSGNTIYF

V gene: TRBV6-2/TRBV6-3
J gene: TRBJ1-2
clone size: medium-sized
D gene: .
CDR3 DNA: TGTGCCAGCAGTTACTCGATTCGGGCAGGAGGGCCTGGCTACACCTTC
CDR3 protein: CASSYSIRAGGPGYTF

V gene: TRBV5-1
J gene: TRBJ2-3
clone size: .
D gene: .
CDR3 DNA: TGCGCCAGCAGACCGGTAGGGATCACAGATACGCAGTATTTT
CDR3 protein: CASRPVGITDTQYF

V gene: TRBV28
J gene: TRBJ2-1
clone size: .
D gene: .
CDR3 DNA: TGTGCCAGCAGTTTGCCTCCCCCGGGGCCACAAGGGTGGCAGTTCTTC
CDR3 protein: CASSLPPPGPQGWQFF

V gene: TRBV28
J gene: TRBJ2-1
clone size: .
D gene: .
CDR3 DNA: TGTGCCAGCAGGGAATTAGCGGATGAGCAGTTCTTC
CDR3 protein: CASRELADEQFF

V gene: TRBV18
J gene: TRBJ1-1
clone size: .
D gene: .
CDR3 DNA: TGTGCCAGCTCACCCTCGTCGAGAATCACTGAAGCTTTCTTT
CDR3 protein: CASSPSSRITEAFF

V gene: TRBV5-1
J gene: TRBJ1-3
clone size: .
D gene: .
CDR3 DNA: TGCGCCAGCAGCTCCCGGACGGGGATCTCTGGAAACACCATATATTTT
CDR3 protein: CASSSRTGISGNTIYF

V gene: TRBV18
J gene: TRBJ1-2
clone size: .
D gene: .
CDR3 DNA: TGTGCCAGCTCACCACAGGGGAGCAATGGCTACACCTTC
CDR3 protein: CASSPQGSNGYTF

V gene: TRBV7-6
J gene: TRBJ1-6
clone size: once
D gene: .
CDR3 DNA: TGTGCCAGCAGCTTAGGGAACCGGGGTGCAAATTCACCCCTCCACTTT
CDR3 protein: CASSLGNRGANSPLHF

V gene: TRBV10-1
J gene: TRBJ2-1
clone size: .
D gene: .
CDR3 DNA: TGCGCCAGCAGTGAGTCGCTCCGGGAGCAGTTCTTC
CDR3 protein: CASSESLREQFF